This record looks at one T cell receptor (beta chain) sequence and its context. The antigen is undetermined. The record originates from a study of response to subunit inactivated influenza vaccine. Study results and caveats: The authors suggested that few new T cells are recruited per seasonal influenza vaccination.

TCRdb reprocessed the RT-PCR reads via MiXCR and lists one record per CDR3 protein. The sample lists about 520,000 distinct CDR3 sequences, under 8.5% occurring once. V lost 3 bases and J lost 4; bases outside the gene matches: 3. Germline lookup yields CDR1 SQVTM and CDR2 ANQGSEA. The CDR3 extends over 13 amino acids. The starting material was PBMCs from blood, obtained less than 30 months after vaccination. The TCR comes from a man in his fifties or sixties who received an inactivated influenza vaccine. The chain has TRBV29-1 and TRBJ2-5, with 9 bases matching TRBD1. The CDR3 is CSVEKTGGETQYF. As DNA, the CDR3 is TGCAGCGTTGAGAAGACAGGGGGAGAGACCCAGTACTTC.